These T cell receptor beta chains were read from a single sample in a study of T cell responses to AZD1222 COVID-19 vaccine. Profiling relied on immunoSEQ multiplex PCR, and the TCRdb table lists in-frame clones only, not all of them. The sample shows more than 95,000 clones, approximately 90% of them seen only once. The input for sequencing was peripheral blood, taken on day 0 of AZD1222 vaccination. These receptors all stem from an adult in good health. Each CDR3 is given with its conserved first and last residue. Each record gives: D gene, V gene, clone size, J gene, CDR3 protein, CDR3 DNA. The D gene is left open where the match is weak. The size field is filled for only some rows; it gives once, few, many or a size class.

D gene: NA; V gene: TRBV6-6; clone size: NA; J gene: TRBJ2-5; CDR3 protein: CASSLRELETQYF; CDR3 DNA: TGTGCCAGCAGTTTAAGGGAATTAGAGACCCAGTACTTC
D gene: TRBD1; V gene: TRBV5-1; clone size: few; J gene: TRBJ2-2; CDR3 protein: CASSTGQSTGELFF; CDR3 DNA: TGCGCCAGCAGCACGGGACAGAGCACCGGGGAGCTGTTTTTT
D gene: NA; V gene: TRBV7-2; clone size: NA; J gene: TRBJ1-1; CDR3 protein: CASRTEYPQAEAFF; CDR3 DNA: TGTGCCAGCAGAACCGAGTACCCGCAGGCTGAAGCTTTCTTT
D gene: NA; V gene: TRBV7-2; clone size: NA; J gene: TRBJ1-1; CDR3 protein: CASSLGGWYEAFF; CDR3 DNA: TGTGCCAGCAGCTTAGGGGGCTGGTATGAAGCTTTCTTT
D gene: TRBD2; V gene: TRBV9; clone size: NA; J gene: TRBJ2-1; CDR3 protein: CASSVGWREVNEQFF; CDR3 DNA: TGTGCCAGCAGCGTAGGCTGGCGGGAGGTGAATGAGCAGTTCTTC
D gene: NA; V gene: TRBV5-4; clone size: NA; J gene: TRBJ1-4; CDR3 protein: CASRPGGGGNEKLFF; CDR3 DNA: TGTGCCAGCAGACCCGGAGGAGGGGGTAATGAAAAACTGTTTTTT
D gene: TRBD1; V gene: TRBV5-1; clone size: NA; J gene: TRBJ2-3; CDR3 protein: CASSPPGQSTDTQYF; CDR3 DNA: TGCGCCAGCAGCCCCCCGGGACAGAGCACAGATACGCAGTATTTT
D gene: TRBD1; V gene: TRBV9; clone size: NA; J gene: TRBJ2-1; CDR3 protein: CASSVGTGTYNEQFF; CDR3 DNA: TGTGCCAGCAGCGTAGGGACAGGGACCTACAATGAGCAGTTCTTC
D gene: NA; V gene: TRBV2; clone size: once; J gene: TRBJ2-1; CDR3 protein: CASKPRQGLNEQFF; CDR3 DNA: TGTGCCAGCAAACCAAGGCAGGGACTCAATGAGCAGTTCTTC
D gene: NA; V gene: TRBV6-5; clone size: NA; J gene: TRBJ2-1; CDR3 protein: CASGSSYNEQFF; CDR3 DNA: TGTGCCAGCGGAAGCTCCTACAATGAGCAGTTCTTC
D gene: NA; V gene: TRBV6-5; clone size: NA; J gene: TRBJ1-1; CDR3 protein: CASKWKIMNTEAFF; CDR3 DNA: TGTGCCAGCAAATGGAAGATCATGAACACTGAAGCTTTCTTT
D gene: NA; V gene: TRBV4-2; clone size: NA; J gene: TRBJ2-5; CDR3 protein: CASSQDLNSRMETQYF; CDR3 DNA: TGTGCCAGCAGCCAAGACCTCAACTCAAGGATGGAGACCCAGTACTTC
D gene: NA; V gene: TRBV30; clone size: NA; J gene: TRBJ2-2; CDR3 protein: CAWSVIDTGELFF; CDR3 DNA: TGTGCCTGGAGTGTAATCGACACCGGGGAGCTGTTTTTT
D gene: TRBD1; V gene: TRBV28; clone size: once; J gene: TRBJ1-4; CDR3 protein: CASSGSLGQGEEKLFF; CDR3 DNA: TGTGCCAGCAGTGGCTCTTTGGGGCAGGGGGAAGAAAAACTGTTTTTT
D gene: NA; V gene: TRBV5-1; clone size: once; J gene: TRBJ1-1; CDR3 protein: CASSPTLNTEAFF; CDR3 DNA: TGCGCCAGCAGCCCGACGTTGAACACTGAAGCTTTCTTT
D gene: TRBD2; V gene: TRBV5-1; clone size: NA; J gene: TRBJ2-7; CDR3 protein: CASSFFSGSYEQYF; CDR3 DNA: TGCGCCAGCAGCTTTTTTAGCGGGAGTTACGAGCAGTACTTC
D gene: NA; V gene: TRBV7-6; clone size: NA; J gene: TRBJ1-1; CDR3 protein: CASSLVCKGMNTEAFF; CDR3 DNA: TGTGCCAGCAGCTTAGTATGTAAGGGGATGAACACTGAAGCTTTCTTT
D gene: NA; V gene: TRBV6-1; clone size: NA; J gene: TRBJ1-5; CDR3 protein: CASSERGFGNQPQHF; CDR3 DNA: TGTGCCAGCAGTGAACGAGGGTTTGGCAATCAGCCCCAGCATTTT
D gene: NA; V gene: TRBV5-1; clone size: NA; J gene: TRBJ1-4; CDR3 protein: CASSFRGPGEKLFF; CDR3 DNA: TGCGCCAGCAGCTTCCGGGGCCCTGGGGAAAAACTGTTTTTT
D gene: NA; V gene: TRBV25-1; clone size: NA; J gene: TRBJ1-6; CDR3 protein: CASVDSRWNSPLHF; CDR3 DNA: TGTGCCAGCGTCGACTCGCGGTGGAATTCACCCCTCCACTTT
D gene: NA; V gene: TRBV21-1; clone size: NA; J gene: TRBJ1-1; CDR3 protein: CATRDRLTNTEAFF; CDR3 DNA: TGTGCCACTCGGGACAGATTAACGAACACTGAAGCTTTCTTT
D gene: NA; V gene: TRBV18; clone size: NA; J gene: TRBJ1-5; CDR3 protein: CASSTGGGDQPQHF; CDR3 DNA: TGTGCCAGCTCTACCGGGGGGGGTGATCAGCCCCAGCATTTT
D gene: TRBD1; V gene: TRBV2; clone size: NA; J gene: TRBJ1-2; CDR3 protein: CASSESDRGYGYTF; CDR3 DNA: TGTGCCAGCAGTGAATCCGACAGGGGCTATGGCTACACCTTC
D gene: NA; V gene: TRBV5-1; clone size: NA; J gene: TRBJ2-1; CDR3 protein: CASSLPGNEQFF; CDR3 DNA: TGCGCCAGCAGTCTACCCGGGAATGAGCAGTTCTTC
D gene: NA; V gene: TRBV7-2; clone size: NA; J gene: TRBJ2-1; CDR3 protein: CATSRGSYNEQFF; CDR3 DNA: TGTGCCACCTCTCGAGGCTCCTACAATGAGCAGTTCTTC
D gene: NA; V gene: TRBV6-5; clone size: NA; J gene: TRBJ1-6; CDR3 protein: CASRNGADDSPLHF; CDR3 DNA: TGTGCCAGCAGAAATGGGGCTGACGATTCACCCCTCCACTTT
D gene: TRBD2; V gene: TRBV9; clone size: NA; J gene: TRBJ2-1; CDR3 protein: CASSVVAGGLNEQFF; CDR3 DNA: TGTGCCAGCAGCGTAGTGGCGGGGGGGCTCAATGAGCAGTTCTTC
D gene: TRBD1; V gene: TRBV19; clone size: NA; J gene: TRBJ2-1; CDR3 protein: CASRLTGVRYNEQFF; CDR3 DNA: TGTGCCAGTAGGTTGACAGGGGTCCGGTACAATGAGCAGTTCTTC
D gene: TRBD2; V gene: TRBV30; clone size: NA; J gene: TRBJ2-3; CDR3 protein: CAWSVAGGATQYF; CDR3 DNA: TGTGCCTGGAGTGTAGCGGGGGGGGCTACGCAGTATTTT
D gene: NA; V gene: TRBV5-1; clone size: NA; J gene: TRBJ1-1; CDR3 protein: CASSRSIPNAEAFF; CDR3 DNA: TGCGCCAGCAGTAGGTCGATTCCCAACGCTGAAGCTTTCTTT